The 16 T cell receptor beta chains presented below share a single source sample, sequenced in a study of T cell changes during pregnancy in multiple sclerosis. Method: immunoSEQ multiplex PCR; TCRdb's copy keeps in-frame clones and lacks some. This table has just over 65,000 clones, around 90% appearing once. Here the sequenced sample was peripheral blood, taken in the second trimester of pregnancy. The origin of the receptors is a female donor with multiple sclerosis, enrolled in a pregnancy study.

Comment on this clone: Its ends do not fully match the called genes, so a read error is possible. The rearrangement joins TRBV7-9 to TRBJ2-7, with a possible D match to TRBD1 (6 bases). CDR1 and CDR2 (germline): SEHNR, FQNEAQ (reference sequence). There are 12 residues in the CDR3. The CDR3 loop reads CASSLGFGGPAF. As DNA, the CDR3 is TGTGCCAGCAGTCTAGGATTTGGGGGCCCGGCCTTC.

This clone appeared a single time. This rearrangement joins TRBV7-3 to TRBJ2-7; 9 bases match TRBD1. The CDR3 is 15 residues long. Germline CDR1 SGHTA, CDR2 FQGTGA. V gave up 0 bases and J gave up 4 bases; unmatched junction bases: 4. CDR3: CASSLTGTGIYEQYF. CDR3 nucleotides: TGTGCCAGCAGCTTAACCGGGACAGGGATATACGAGCAGTACTTC.

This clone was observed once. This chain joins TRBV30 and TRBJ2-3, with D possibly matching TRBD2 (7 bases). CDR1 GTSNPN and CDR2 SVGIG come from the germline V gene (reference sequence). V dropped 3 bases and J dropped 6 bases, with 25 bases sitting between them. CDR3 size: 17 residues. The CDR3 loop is CAWREGDGRGSEDTQYF. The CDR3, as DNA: TGTGCCTGGAGAGAGGGGGACGGGCGGGGGAGCGAGGATACGCAGTATTTT.

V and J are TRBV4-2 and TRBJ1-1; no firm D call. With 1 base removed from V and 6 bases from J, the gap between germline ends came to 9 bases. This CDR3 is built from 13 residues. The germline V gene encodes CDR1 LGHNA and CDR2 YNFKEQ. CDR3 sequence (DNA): TGTGCCAGCAGCCAAGTTCAGAGGGCTGAAGCTTTCTTT. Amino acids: CASSQVQRAEAFF.

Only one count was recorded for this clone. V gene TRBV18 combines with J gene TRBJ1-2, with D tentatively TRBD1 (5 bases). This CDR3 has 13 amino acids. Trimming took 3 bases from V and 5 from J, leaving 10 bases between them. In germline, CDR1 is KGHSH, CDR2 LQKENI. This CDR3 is CASSPTGTYGYTF. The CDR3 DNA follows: TGTGCCAGCTCACCTACCGGGACTTATGGCTACACCTTC.

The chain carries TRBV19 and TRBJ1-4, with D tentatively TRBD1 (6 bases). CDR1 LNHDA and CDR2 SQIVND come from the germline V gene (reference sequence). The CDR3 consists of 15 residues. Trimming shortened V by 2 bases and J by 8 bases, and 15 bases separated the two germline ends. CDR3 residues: CASSIQLQGFEKLFF. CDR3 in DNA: TGTGCCAGTAGTATACAACTGCAGGGGTTCGAAAAACTGTTTTTT.

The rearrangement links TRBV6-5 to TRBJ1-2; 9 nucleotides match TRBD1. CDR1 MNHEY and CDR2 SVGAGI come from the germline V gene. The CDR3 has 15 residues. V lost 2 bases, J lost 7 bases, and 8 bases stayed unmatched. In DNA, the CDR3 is TGTGCCAGCAGTTACCCGGGACAGGGTGAAGGTGGCTACACCTTC. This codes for CASSYPGQGEGGYTF.

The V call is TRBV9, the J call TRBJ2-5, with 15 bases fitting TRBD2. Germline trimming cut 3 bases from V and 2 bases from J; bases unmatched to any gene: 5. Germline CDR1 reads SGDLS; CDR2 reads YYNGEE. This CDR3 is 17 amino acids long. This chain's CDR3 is CASSEGLAGGYQETQYF. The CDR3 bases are TGTGCCAGCAGCGAGGGACTAGCGGGGGGTTATCAAGAGACCCAGTACTTC.

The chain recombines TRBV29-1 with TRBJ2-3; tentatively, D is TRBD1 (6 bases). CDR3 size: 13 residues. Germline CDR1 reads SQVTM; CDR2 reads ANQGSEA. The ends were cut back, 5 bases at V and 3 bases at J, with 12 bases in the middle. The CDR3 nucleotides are TGCAGCGTTATCCAGGGACAAACAGATACGCAGTATTTT. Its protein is CSVIQGQTDTQYF.

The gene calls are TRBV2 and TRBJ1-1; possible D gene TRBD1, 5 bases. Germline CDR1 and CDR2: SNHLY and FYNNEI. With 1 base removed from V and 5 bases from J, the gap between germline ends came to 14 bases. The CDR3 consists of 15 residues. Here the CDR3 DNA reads TGTGCCAGCAGTGAAGGGACACTGGGGGGGACTGAAGCTTTCTTT. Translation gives CASSEGTLGGTEAFF.

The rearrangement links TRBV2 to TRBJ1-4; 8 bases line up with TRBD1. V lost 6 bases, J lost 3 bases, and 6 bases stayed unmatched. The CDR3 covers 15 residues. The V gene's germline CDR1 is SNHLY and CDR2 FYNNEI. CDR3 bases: TGTGCCAGCAGAGGGATGACAGGGGCTAATGAAAAACTGTTTTTT. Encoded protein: CASRGMTGANEKLFF.

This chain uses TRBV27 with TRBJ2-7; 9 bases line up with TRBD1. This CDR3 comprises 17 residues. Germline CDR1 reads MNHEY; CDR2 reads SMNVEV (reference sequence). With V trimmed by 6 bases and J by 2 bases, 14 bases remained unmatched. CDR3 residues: CASSRGARTGDPYEQYF. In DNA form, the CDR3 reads TGTGCCAGCAGCCGCGGCGCCAGGACAGGGGACCCCTACGAGCAGTACTTC.

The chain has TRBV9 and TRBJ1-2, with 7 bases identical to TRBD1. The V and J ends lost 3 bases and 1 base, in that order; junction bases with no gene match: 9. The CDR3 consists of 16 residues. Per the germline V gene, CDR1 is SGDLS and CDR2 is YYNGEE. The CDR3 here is CASSAIPGGFNYGYTF. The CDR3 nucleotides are TGTGCCAGCAGCGCGATCCCAGGGGGATTTAACTATGGCTACACCTTC.

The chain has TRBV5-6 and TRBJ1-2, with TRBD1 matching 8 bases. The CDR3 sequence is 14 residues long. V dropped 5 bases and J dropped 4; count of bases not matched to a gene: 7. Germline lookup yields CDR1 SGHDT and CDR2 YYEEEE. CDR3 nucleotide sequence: TGTGCCAGCAGGGACGGACAGGGCCTCTATGGCTACACCTTC. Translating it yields CASRDGQGLYGYTF.

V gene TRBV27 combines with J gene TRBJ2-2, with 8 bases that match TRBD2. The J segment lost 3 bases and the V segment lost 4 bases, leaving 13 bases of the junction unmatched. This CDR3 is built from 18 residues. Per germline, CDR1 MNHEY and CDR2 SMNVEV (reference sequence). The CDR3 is CASSSGTSARGDTGELFF. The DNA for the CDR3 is TGTGCCAGCAGTTCCGGGACTAGTGCACGGGGGGACACCGGGGAGCTGTTTTTT.

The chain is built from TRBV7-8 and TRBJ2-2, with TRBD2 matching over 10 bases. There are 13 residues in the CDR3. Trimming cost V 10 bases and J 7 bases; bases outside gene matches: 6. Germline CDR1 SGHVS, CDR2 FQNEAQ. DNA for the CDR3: TGTGCCACCTTAGCGGGGGGTGTCGGGGAGCTGTTTTTT. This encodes CATLAGGVGELFF.